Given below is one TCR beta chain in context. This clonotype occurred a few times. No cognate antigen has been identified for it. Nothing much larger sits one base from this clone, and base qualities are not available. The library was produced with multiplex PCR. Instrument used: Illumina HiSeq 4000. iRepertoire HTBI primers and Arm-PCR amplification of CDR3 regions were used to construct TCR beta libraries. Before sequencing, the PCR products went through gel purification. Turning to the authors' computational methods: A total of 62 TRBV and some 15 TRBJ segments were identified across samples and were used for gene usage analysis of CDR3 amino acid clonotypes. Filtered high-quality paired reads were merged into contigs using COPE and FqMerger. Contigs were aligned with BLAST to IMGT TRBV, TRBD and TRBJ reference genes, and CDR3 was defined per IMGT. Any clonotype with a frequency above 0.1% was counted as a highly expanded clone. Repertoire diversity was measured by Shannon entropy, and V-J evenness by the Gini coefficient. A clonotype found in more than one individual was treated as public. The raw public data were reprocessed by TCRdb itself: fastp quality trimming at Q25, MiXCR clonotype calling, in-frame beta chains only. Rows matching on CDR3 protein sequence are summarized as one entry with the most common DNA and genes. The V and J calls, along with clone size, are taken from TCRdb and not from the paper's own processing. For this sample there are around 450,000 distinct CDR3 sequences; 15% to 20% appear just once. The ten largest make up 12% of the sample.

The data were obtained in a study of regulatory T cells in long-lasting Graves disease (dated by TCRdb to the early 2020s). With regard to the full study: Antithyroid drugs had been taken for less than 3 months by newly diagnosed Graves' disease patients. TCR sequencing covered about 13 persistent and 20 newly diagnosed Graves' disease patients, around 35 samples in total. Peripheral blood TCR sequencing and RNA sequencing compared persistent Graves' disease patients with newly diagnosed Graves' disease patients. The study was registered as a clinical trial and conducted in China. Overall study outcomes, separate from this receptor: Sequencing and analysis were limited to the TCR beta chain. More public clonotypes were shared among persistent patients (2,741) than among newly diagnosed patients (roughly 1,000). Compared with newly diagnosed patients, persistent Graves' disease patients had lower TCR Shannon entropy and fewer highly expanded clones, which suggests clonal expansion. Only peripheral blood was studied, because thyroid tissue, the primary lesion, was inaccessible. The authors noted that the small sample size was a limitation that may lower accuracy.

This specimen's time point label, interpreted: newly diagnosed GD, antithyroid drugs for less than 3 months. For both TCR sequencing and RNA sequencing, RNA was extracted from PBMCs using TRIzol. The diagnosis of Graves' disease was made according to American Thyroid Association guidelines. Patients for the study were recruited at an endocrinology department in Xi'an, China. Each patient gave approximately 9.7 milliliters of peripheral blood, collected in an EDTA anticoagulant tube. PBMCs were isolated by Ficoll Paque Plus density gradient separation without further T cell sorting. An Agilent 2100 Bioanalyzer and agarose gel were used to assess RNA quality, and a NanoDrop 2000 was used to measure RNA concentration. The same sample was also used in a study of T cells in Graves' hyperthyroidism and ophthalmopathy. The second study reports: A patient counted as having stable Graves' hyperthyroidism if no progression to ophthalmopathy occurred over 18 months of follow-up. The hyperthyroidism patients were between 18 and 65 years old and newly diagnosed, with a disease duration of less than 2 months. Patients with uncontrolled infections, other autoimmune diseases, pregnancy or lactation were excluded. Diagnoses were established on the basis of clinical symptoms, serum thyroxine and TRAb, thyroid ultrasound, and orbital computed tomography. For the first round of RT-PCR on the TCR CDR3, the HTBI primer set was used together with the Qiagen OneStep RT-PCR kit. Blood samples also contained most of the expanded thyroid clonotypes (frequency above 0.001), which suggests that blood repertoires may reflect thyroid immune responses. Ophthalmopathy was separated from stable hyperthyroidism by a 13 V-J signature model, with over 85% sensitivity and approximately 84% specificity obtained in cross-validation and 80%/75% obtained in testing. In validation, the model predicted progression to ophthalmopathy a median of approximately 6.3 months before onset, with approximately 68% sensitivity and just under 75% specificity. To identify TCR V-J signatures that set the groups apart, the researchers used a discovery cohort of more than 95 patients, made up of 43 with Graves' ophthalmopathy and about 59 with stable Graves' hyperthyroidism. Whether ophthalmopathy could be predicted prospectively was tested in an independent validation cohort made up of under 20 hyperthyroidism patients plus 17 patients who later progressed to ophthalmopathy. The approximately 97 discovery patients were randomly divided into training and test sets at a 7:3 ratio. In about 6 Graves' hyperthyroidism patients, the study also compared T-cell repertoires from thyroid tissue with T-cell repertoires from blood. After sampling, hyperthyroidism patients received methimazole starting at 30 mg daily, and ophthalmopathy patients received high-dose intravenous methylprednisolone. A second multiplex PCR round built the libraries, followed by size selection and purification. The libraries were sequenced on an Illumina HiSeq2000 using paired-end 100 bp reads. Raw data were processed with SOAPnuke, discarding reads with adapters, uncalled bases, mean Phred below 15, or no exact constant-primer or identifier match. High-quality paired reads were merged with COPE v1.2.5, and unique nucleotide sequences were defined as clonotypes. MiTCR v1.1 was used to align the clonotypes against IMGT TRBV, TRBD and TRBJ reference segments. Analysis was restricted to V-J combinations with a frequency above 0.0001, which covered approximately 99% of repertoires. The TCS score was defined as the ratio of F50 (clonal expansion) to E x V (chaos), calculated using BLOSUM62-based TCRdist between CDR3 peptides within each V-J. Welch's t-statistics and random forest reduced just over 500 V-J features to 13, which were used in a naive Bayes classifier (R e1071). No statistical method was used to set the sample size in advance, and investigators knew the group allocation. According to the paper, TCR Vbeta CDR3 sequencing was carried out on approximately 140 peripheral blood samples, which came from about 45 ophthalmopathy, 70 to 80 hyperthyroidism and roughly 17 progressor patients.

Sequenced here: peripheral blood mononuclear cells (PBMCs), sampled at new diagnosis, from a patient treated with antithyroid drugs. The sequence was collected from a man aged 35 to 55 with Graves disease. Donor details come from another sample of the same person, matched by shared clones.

In nucleotide form, the sequence is TGTGCCAGCAGCGTAGAAGGAGCTGCCTACAATGAGCAGTTCTTC. This codes for CASSVEGAAYNEQFF. The chain was built from TRBV9 and TRBJ2-1, with no confident D gene call. V is pared back by 0 bases and J by 2 bases, with 9 bases lying between the germline termini. Reading the germline V gene gives CDR1 SGDLS and CDR2 YYNGEE. The CDR3 starts with the cysteine, ends with the phenylalanine, and has 15 residues. CDR3 DNA only is kept here, 45 bases in frame from base 1.